This T cell receptor (beta chain) stems from a study of regulatory T cells in long-lasting Graves disease. Study overall: With positive TSH receptor antibodies and over 5 years of antithyroid drugs, Graves' disease was considered persistent.

This clonotype was recorded many times. Its antigen is unknown. Study outcomes and limitations: Persistent Graves' patients showed reduced TCR diversity versus newly diagnosed patients.

Time point meaning: persistent/refractory GD, antithyroid drugs over 5 years with positive TRAb. After RNA was extracted from PBMCs, the TCR library was made from it. Patients were enrolled at an endocrinology department in Xi'an, China. Researchers made TCR beta libraries by using iRepertoire HTBI primers and running Arm-PCR on CDR3 regions. TCRdb processed the multiplex PCR reads anew with MiXCR; each CDR3 protein has one entry. The table lists 450,000 or so distinct CDR3 sequences, about 20% of them singletons. Sequenced here: peripheral blood mononuclear cells (PBMCs), sampled when the disease was refractory, from a patient treated with antithyroid drugs. The TCR originated in a female donor with Graves disease.

CDR3 amino acids: CSAVQVGGETQYF. As DNA, the CDR3 is TGCAGCGCAGTACAGGTGGGAGGGGAGACCCAGTACTTC. This rearrangement joins TRBV29-1 to TRBJ2-5; 7 positions match TRBD2. This CDR3 has 13 residues. Unmatched junction bases numbered 10, after V lost 7 bases and J lost 5 bases. CDR1 SQVTM and CDR2 ANQGSEA come from the germline V gene.